These 19 T cell receptor beta chains share one sample of origin, sequenced in a study of technical replicates of blood from a few donors. Here immunoSEQ multiplex PCR was the method, and the copy in TCRdb shows in-frame clones only, minus some. The data show 90,000 to 100,000 clones, roughly 95% seen once. Material for sequencing was T cells isolated from PBMCs. Receptor source: a human donor in good health.

The chain has TRBV29-1 and TRBJ2-7; D is uncertain. CDR1 and CDR2 (germline): SQVTM, ANQGSEA. The CDR3 is made up of 11 amino acids. V lost 3 bases and J 9 bases, leaving 12 bases between the germline ends. The CDR3 loop is CSVDTGSRQYF. DNA of the CDR3: TGCAGCGTTGATACGGGTTCTCGGCAGTACTTC.

V is TRBV19 and J is TRBJ2-3, with 9 bases matching TRBD2. The V gene's germline CDR1 is LNHDA and CDR2 SQIVND (reference sequence). The V gene end was trimmed by 5 bases and the J gene end by 0 bases; junction bases not matched to a gene: 9. The CDR3 runs to 17 residues. This CDR3 reads CASSAEGLAPSTDTQYF. Here the CDR3 DNA reads TGTGCCAGTAGTGCTGAAGGACTAGCGCCTAGCACAGATACGCAGTATTTT.

V and J are TRBV7-9 and TRBJ1-1, with D uncertain. V shed 1 base and J shed 7 bases, with 7 bases lying between them. Per germline, CDR1 SEHNR and CDR2 FQNEAQ (reference sequence). This CDR3 is 12 amino acids long. CDR3 residues: CASSLGPFEAFF. CDR3 nucleotides: TGTGCCAGCAGCTTAGGGCCCTTTGAAGCTTTCTTT.

The chain carries TRBV19 and TRBJ1-2, with 7 bases matching TRBD1. Unmatched junction bases numbered 14, after V lost 6 bases and J lost 7 bases. The CDR3 has 15 amino acids. CDR1 and CDR2 from the germline V gene are LNHDA and SQIVND (reference sequence). The CDR3 loop is CASRPGTDYVGGYTF. In DNA form, the CDR3 reads TGTGCCAGTAGGCCCGGGACAGACTATGTAGGTGGCTACACCTTC.

The V gene is TRBV28, the J gene TRBJ1-4, with D unresolved. CDR3 length: 12 residues. V lost 7 bases, J lost 3 bases, and 6 bases lay in between. CDR1 and CDR2 (germline): MDHEN, SYDVKM. The chain's CDR3 is CASNRANEKLFF. The CDR3 DNA reads as TGTGCCAGCAACCGGGCTAATGAAAAACTGTTTTTT.

The rearrangement links TRBV5-1 to TRBJ1-3; 7 bases align to TRBD1. The germline V gene has CDR1 SGHRS and CDR2 YFSETQ. CDR3 length: 15 amino acids. V lost 4 bases and J lost 3; bases outside the gene matches: 7. As DNA, the CDR3 is TGCGCCAGCAGCCCCCTGACAGGGCGTGGAAACACCATATATTTT. Translated, it gives CASSPLTGRGNTIYF.

The chain has TRBV21-1 and TRBJ2-5; no check of the table's D call, TRBD1, against the DNA was made. TRBV21-1 is a pseudogene locus. This CDR3 has 18 amino acids. Here the CDR3 DNA reads TGTGCCAGCAGCAAAAGGAGTCGCCCGGGACAGGGCCAAGAGACCCAGTACTTC. Translated, it gives CASSKRSRPGQGQETQYF.

The V and J genes are TRBV5-1 and TRBJ2-3; the D is unclear. The germline V gene encodes CDR1 SGHRS and CDR2 YFSETQ. The CDR3 totals 13 residues. V gave up 7 bases and J gave up 1 base, with 10 bases separating them. CDR3 DNA: TGCGCCAGCGAGAAGTACGGCACAGATACGCAGTATTTT. Encoded protein: CASEKYGTDTQYF.

CDR3 DNA sequence: TGTGCCAGCAGCTTACAAACAGGGGGCGGTGAGCAGTTCTTC. Its protein product is CASSLQTGGGEQFF. This chain links TRBV11-2 with TRBJ2-1; the match to TRBD1 covers 9 bases. The V gene's germline CDR1 is SGHAT and CDR2 FQNNGV. The CDR3 totals 14 residues. V was pared by 2 bases and J by 9 bases, with 5 bases of the junction left unmatched. Complete variable domain (other parts from reference TRBV11-2 and TRBJ2-1): EAGVAQSPRYKIIEKRQSVAFWCNPISGHATLYWYQQILGQGPKLLIQFQNNGVVDDSQLPKDRFSAERLKGVDSTLKIQPAKLEDSAVYLCASSLQTGGGEQFFGPGTRLTVL.

This chain joins TRBV7-9 and TRBJ2-7; 12 bases line up with TRBD2. The CDR3 has 15 amino acids. The V gene end was trimmed by 5 bases and the J gene end by 3 bases; junction bases not matched to a gene: 5. The V gene's germline CDR1 is SEHNR and CDR2 FQNEAQ (reference sequence). CDR3 sequence (DNA): TGTGCCAGCAGCCGACTAGCGGGGGAGATCTACGAGCAGTACTTC. This gives the protein CASSRLAGEIYEQYF.

The chain uses TRBV6-4 and TRBJ2-2; D is perhaps TRBD2 (6 bases). Germline CDR1 MRHNA, CDR2 SNTAGT. V lost 4 bases, J lost 2 bases, and 11 bases lay in between. The CDR3 is 15 residues long. The CDR3 DNA is TGTGCCAGCAGTGTGGAGGGTTTAAACACCGGGGAGCTGTTTTTT. This sequence encodes CASSVEGLNTGELFF.

This chain uses TRBV6-4 with TRBJ1-1; TRBD1 might be the D (6 bases). The V gene's germline CDR1 is MRHNA and CDR2 SNTAGT. CDR3 length: 15 amino acids. V lost 0 bases and J lost 5, with 13 bases in between. For the CDR3, the DNA is TGTGCCAGCAGTGACTCTGGGTTGGGGACAACTGAAGCTTTCTTT. As protein: CASSDSGLGTTEAFF.

V and J are TRBV10-3 and TRBJ1-2, with 10 bases identical to TRBD1. Looked up from germline, CDR1 is ENHRY and CDR2 is SYGVKD. The CDR3 is 19 amino acids. The V segment lost 0 bases and the J segment 1 base; nucleotides outside the gene matches: 11. CDR3 coding DNA: TGTGCCATCAGTGAGTCCTTCCGGGACAGGGGTAGAAATAACTATGGCTACACCTTC. The encoded protein is CAISESFRDRGRNNYGYTF.

The gene calls are TRBV11-3 and TRBJ2-7; 7 bases map to TRBD2. There are 15 residues in the CDR3. In germline, CDR1 is SGHNT, CDR2 YENEEA. V dropped 0 bases and J dropped 6; count of bases not matched to a gene: 8. The CDR3 bases are TGTGCCAGCAGCTTAGAGGGGGAGCGGGGCTTCGAGCAGTACTTC. This sequence encodes CASSLEGERGFEQYF. The whole variable domain, remainder taken from reference TRBV11-3 and TRBJ2-7, is EAGVVQSPRYKIIEKKQPVAFWCNPISGHNTLYWYLQNLGQGPELLIRYENEEAVDDSQLPKDRFSAERLKGVDSTLKIQPAELGDSAVYLCASSLEGERGFEQYFGPGTRLTVT.

The V and J genes are TRBV5-1 and TRBJ2-7; D might be TRBD2 (6 bases). Trimming cost V 1 base and J 4 bases, with 15 bases left between them. The germline V gene has CDR1 SGHRS and CDR2 YFSETQ. The CDR3 length is 15 residues. CDR3 nucleotides: TGCGCCAGCAGCTTGAGCGGGCTTGGAAAGTACGAGCAGTACTTC. Translating gives CASSLSGLGKYEQYF. Together with reference TRBV5-1 and TRBJ2-7, the CDR3 gives the full variable domain: KAGVTQTPRYLIKTRGQQVTLSCSPISGHRSVSWYQQTPGQGLQFLFEYFSETQRNKGNFPGRFSGRQFSNSRSEMNVSTLELGDSALYLCASSLSGLGKYEQYFGPGTRLTVT.

The V gene is TRBV6-1, the J gene TRBJ2-1; TRBD2 might be the D (8 bases). The V and J ends lost 4 bases and 4 bases respectively, with 26 bases between them. Germline loops: CDR1 MNHNS, CDR2 SASEGT. This CDR3 region has 19 residues. The CDR3 sequence: CASSGSGTALAVPYNEQFF. As DNA, the CDR3 is TGTGCCAGCAGTGGCTCCGGGACAGCACTAGCGGTGCCTTACAATGAGCAGTTCTTC.

J is TRBJ2-7 and V is TRBV7-3; 9 positions match TRBD2. The CDR3 totals 14 residues. Germline trimming cut 4 bases from V and 2 bases from J; bases unmatched to any gene: 3. Germline V gene lookup returns CDR1 SGHTA and CDR2 FQGTGA. The CDR3 DNA reads TGTGCCAGCAGCTCGGCGGGAGGGCCCTACGAGCAGTACTTC. Amino acids: CASSSAGGPYEQYF. Using reference TRBV7-3 and TRBJ2-7 for the parts outside the CDR3, the full variable domain is GAGVSQTPSNKVTEKGKYVELRCDPISGHTALYWYRQSLGQGPEFLIYFQGTGAADDSGLPNDRFFAVRPEGSVSTLKIQRTERGDSAVYLCASSSAGGPYEQYFGPGTRLTVT.

This clone was counted once. This chain joins TRBV5-1 and TRBJ2-4, with 10 positions matching TRBD1. This CDR3 is built from 16 residues. The ends lost 2 bases at V and 5 bases at J; junction bases unmatched: 7. CDR1 is SGHRS, CDR2 YFSETQ, per germline. The CDR3 sequence is CASSFNPGQGQNIQYF. The CDR3 nucleotides are TGCGCCAGCAGCTTTAACCCGGGACAGGGGCAAAACATTCAGTACTTC.

This chain connects TRBV27 to TRBJ2-1; 10 nucleotides line up with TRBD2. V lost 1 base, J lost 8 bases, and 11 bases stayed unmatched. Germline lookup yields CDR1 MNHEY and CDR2 SMNVEV (reference sequence). The CDR3 has 17 residues. The CDR3: CASSLYAASGSVDEQFF. CDR3 sequence (DNA): TGTGCCAGCAGTTTATATGCGGCTAGCGGGAGTGTGGATGAGCAGTTCTTC.